This TCR beta chain was recorded in a study of PD-L1 blockade in urothelial cancer. Study-wide context: Blood drawn 3 weeks (second dose) and 6 weeks after treatment start was analyzed. Findings and limits, study-wide: At 3 weeks on treatment, tumor-associated clones expanded more with durable benefit.

The CDR3 covers 15 residues. Looked up from germline, CDR1 is KGHSH and CDR2 is LQKENI. V shed 3 bases and J 4 bases; nucleotides not matched to a gene: 6. The data were produced by immunoSEQ multiplex PCR, yet TCRdb's version contains in-frame clones alone and is incomplete. The sample carries around 100,000 clones, around 93% recorded once. In the case of this clone: The antigen is unknown.

Time point here: peripheral blood 6 weeks after treatment start. V and J are TRBV18 and TRBJ2-5, with 9 bases matching TRBD1. This sample comprised PBMCs, obtained around atezolizumab (anti-PD-L1) treatment. The sequence was obtained from a man in his 60s with urothelial cancer. CDR3 sequence (DNA): TGTGCCAGCTCACCTTCGGACAGGGGATCAGAGACCCAGTACTTC. Protein product: CASSPSDRGSETQYF.